Each of the 20 T cell receptor beta chains below was sequenced from the same sample in a study of T-cell reconstitution after alpha-beta-depleted transplantation in children (dated by TCRdb to the mid-2010s). Receptor amplification or capture employed PCR. The data were produced on an Illumina HiSeq 2500. TCR libraries were prepared with molecular barcoding, using unique molecular identifiers to normalize TCRbeta repertoire quantification. The raw public data were reprocessed by TCRdb itself: fastp quality trimming at Q25, MiXCR clonotype calling, in-frame beta chains only. For every CDR3 protein sequence, its rows merge into one entry that carries the most common genes and DNA. Present in this sample are about 340,000 distinct CDR3 sequences, about an eighth of which were seen just once. Of the sample, 4% to 5.5% falls within the top ten clones. Sequencing used PBMCs, obtained from the stem cell graft. The receptors derive from a human donor who donated a stem cell graft to a child with Fanconi anemia.

This clonotype came up many times. The chain combines TRBV12-3 or TRBV12-4 with TRBJ1-1; the D is unclear. Trimming left V 2 bases short and J 7 bases short, with 20 bases between. The CDR3 has 16 amino acids. CDR3 residues: CASSLMIGLGFFEAFF. DNA for the CDR3: TGTGCCAGCAGTTTAATGATCGGCTTAGGATTCTTTGAAGCTTTCTTT.

The chain combines TRBV4-3 with TRBJ1-4, with a possible D match to TRBD1 (5 bases). The CDR3 extends over 14 amino acids. Germline CDR1 LGHNA, CDR2 YSLEER. The V end lost 0 bases, the J end lost 8 bases, and 10 bases lay between the germline ends. CDR3 DNA sequence: TGCGCCAGCAGCCAAGACAGGGTCGGGGAAAAACTGTTTTTT. Its translation: CASSQDRVGEKLFF.

The table lists this clonotype with many counts. V is TRBV7-2 and J is TRBJ2-3; D unclear. Looked up from germline, CDR1 is SGHTA and CDR2 is FQGNSA. The CDR3 runs 13 residues. Trimming left V 6 bases short and J 1 base short, with 8 bases between. The CDR3 region has the DNA TGTGCCAGCAGGTGGACGGGCACAGATACGCAGTATTTT. Translating it yields CASRWTGTDTQYF.

In its sample, this clonotype was seen many times. This sequence joins TRBV6-5 and TRBJ1-3; tentative D call: TRBD1 (5 bases). V was clipped by 3 bases and J by 0 bases, with 9 bases between them. CDR1 and CDR2 from the germline V gene are MNHEY and SVGAGI. This CDR3 spans 15 amino acids. The CDR3 DNA follows: TGTGCCAGCAGTTATGAGGGGATCTCTGGAAACACCATATATTTT. Translating gives CASSYEGISGNTIYF.

This clonotype was detected ten times or more. The V gene is TRBV4-3, the J gene TRBJ1-1; no reliable D call. Germline V gene lookup returns CDR1 LGHNA and CDR2 YSLEER. V gave up 8 bases and J gave up 5 bases, with 15 bases separating them. CDR3 length: 13 amino acids. The CDR3 DNA is TGCGCCAGCGGGTCTCGGGCGGCTACTGAAGCTTTCTTT. This encodes CASGSRAATEAFF.

In its sample, this clonotype was seen many times. This chain uses TRBV10-2 with TRBJ2-1; D tentatively fits TRBD1 or TRBD2 (6 bases each). The CDR3 length is 12 residues. Germline V gene sequence: CDR1 WSHSY, CDR2 SAAADI. The ends were cut back, 4 bases at V and 10 bases at J, with 11 bases in the middle. CDR3 bases: TGCGCCAGCAGTGTCGGGGGCGGCGAGCAGTTCTTC. Residues: CASSVGGGEQFF.

A few counts support this clonotype. V and J are TRBV20-1 and TRBJ1-2; 7 positions agree with TRBD1. CDR1 is DFQATT and CDR2 is SNEGSKA in the germline V gene (reference sequence). The CDR3 contains 14 residues. J lost 8 bases, V lost 3 bases, and 12 bases had no gene match. CDR3 sequence: CSASQGDLSMGYTF. The CDR3 coding sequence is TGCAGTGCTAGCCAGGGGGATCTTTCTATGGGCTACACCTTC.

This clonotype was picked up a small number of times. The chain has TRBV20-1 and TRBJ1-2, with D possibly TRBD1 on 6 matching bases. The germline CDR1 and CDR2 sequences are DFQATT and SNEGSKA (reference sequence). The CDR3 runs to 17 residues. V dropped 0 bases and J dropped 7 bases, with 24 bases sitting between them. Here the CDR3 DNA reads TGCAGTGCTAGAGATAGGCGAGAAGGGGGGTATATAATTGGCTACACCTTC. It is translated as CSARDRREGGYIIGYTF.

This clonotype was recorded at least ten times. The gene calls are TRBV7-2 and TRBJ2-3; 9 bases match TRBD2. The germline gives CDR1 SGHTA, CDR2 FQGNSA. The CDR3 is made up of 16 amino acids. The trim removed 4 bases at V and 5 bases at J, leaving 10 bases unmatched. This chain's CDR3 is CASSSKRAGGQDTQYF. CDR3 nucleotide sequence: TGTGCCAGCAGCTCCAAGAGGGCGGGGGGGCAAGATACGCAGTATTTT.

This clonotype was picked up a small number of times. This rearrangement joins TRBV9 to TRBJ1-3, with unresolved D. V lost 4 bases and J 0 bases, leaving 14 bases between the germline ends. The CDR3 is 16 residues long. CDR1 and CDR2 (germline): SGDLS, YYNGEE. The chain's CDR3 is CASSPTQGFSGNTIYF. CDR3 nucleotide sequence: TGTGCCAGCAGCCCGACCCAAGGGTTCTCTGGAAACACCATATATTTT.

This clonotype was detected only a few times. This rearrangement joins TRBV30 to TRBJ1-5, with D perhaps TRBD1 (5 bases). Germline loops: CDR1 GTSNPN, CDR2 SVGIG (reference sequence). CDR3 length: 13 amino acids. Deletions cut 1 base from V and 3 bases from J, with 7 bases between. CDR3 in DNA: TGTGCCTGGAGTGAACAGGTCAATCAGCCCCAGCATTTT. Residues: CAWSEQVNQPQHF.

This clonotype was recorded many times. The rearrangement links TRBV6-2 or TRBV6-3 to TRBJ2-3, with TRBD2 as a possible D gene (6 bases). The CDR3 loop spans 15 amino acids. From germline, CDR1 is MNHEY and CDR2 SVGEGT. V lost 2 bases and J lost 6, with 15 bases in between. CDR3 region: CASSYVGGPRDTQYF. The CDR3 DNA is TGTGCCAGCAGTTACGTCGGGGGACCTCGGGATACGCAGTATTTT.

V is TRBV3-1 and J is TRBJ2-7; D unclear. CDR3 length: 13 residues. Germline assignment: CDR1 LGHDT and CDR2 YNNKEL (reference sequence). Trimming left V 0 bases short and J 7 bases short, with 10 bases between. CDR3 nucleotide sequence: TGTGCCAGCAGCCAAGATACGGCCTGGGAGCAGTACTTC. The encoded protein is CASSQDTAWEQYF.

This clonotype turned up a few times. The chain links TRBV15 to TRBJ2-5; tentatively, D is TRBD2 (6 bases). Between the trimmed V and J ends, which lost 0 bases and 3 bases, there was a span of 11 bases. From germline, CDR1 is LNHNV and CDR2 YYDKDF (reference sequence). The CDR3 is made up of 15 amino acids. The CDR3 nucleotides are TGTGCCACCAGCAGAGATAATTCGGGGGAAGAGACCCAGTACTTC. This translates into CATSRDNSGEETQYF.

The chain recombines TRBV5-1 with TRBJ2-1, with 12 bases identical to TRBD2. CDR3 length: 15 residues. Unmatched junction bases numbered 6, after V lost 4 bases and J lost 7 bases. CDR1 is SGHRS and CDR2 is YFSETQ in the germline V gene. CDR3 residues: CASSPRTSGVNEQFF. The CDR3 nucleotides are TGCGCCAGCAGCCCTAGGACTAGCGGGGTTAATGAGCAGTTCTTC.

The chain carries TRBV18 and TRBJ2-1; 7 positions agree with TRBD2. Unmatched junction bases numbered 10, after V lost 5 bases and J lost 9 bases. Germline lookup yields CDR1 KGHSH and CDR2 LQKENI. The CDR3 loop spans 14 amino acids. The CDR3 DNA follows: TGTGCCAGCTCAGTAGAGCGGACTAGAAGTGAGCAGTTCTTC. This codes for CASSVERTRSEQFF.

V and J are TRBV5-1 and TRBJ2-5; possible D gene TRBD2, 7 bases. The CDR3 is 14 amino acids. The ends were cut back, 6 bases at V and 2 bases at J, with 14 bases in the middle. Germline CDR1 and CDR2: SGHRS and YFSETQ. CDR3 DNA sequence: TGCGCCAGCAAGGCGGGGGCCCTTCAAGAGACCCAGTACTTC. It codes for CASKAGALQETQYF.

This clonotype was seen more than once but under ten times. The chain couples TRBV7-9 to TRBJ2-7; 7 bases agree with TRBD1. This CDR3 has 14 residues. Germline V gene data show CDR1 as SEHNR and CDR2 as FQNEAQ (reference sequence). After removal of 5 bases from V and 2 bases from J, the junction contained 6 bases not matched to a gene. As DNA, the CDR3 is TGTGCCAGCAGCGACGGGGACAGCCCCTACGAGCAGTACTTC. Its translation: CASSDGDSPYEQYF.

This clonotype was detected only a few times. V and J are TRBV6-4 and TRBJ1-2, with D possibly being TRBD1 (5 bases). CDR1 and CDR2 from the germline V gene are MRHNA and SNTAGT. The CDR3 consists of 14 residues. Trimming took off 2 bases at V and 4 bases at J, with 11 bases between the two ends. The DNA of the CDR3 is TGTGCCAGCAGTGACGAGGGGCCCTCCTATGGCTACACCTTC. Its protein product is CASSDEGPSYGYTF.

This clonotype was detected a few times. The rearrangement uses TRBV7-9 and TRBJ2-1, with D perhaps given as TRBD1 or TRBD2 (5 bases each). Germline CDR1 SEHNR, CDR2 FQNEAQ (reference sequence). Trimming removed 3 bases at V and 8 bases at J, with 14 bases between. There are 14 residues in the CDR3. The CDR3 bases are TGTGCCAGCAGCTTTGGGGGTTCGTTGGATGAGCAGTTCTTC. Its protein is CASSFGGSLDEQFF.